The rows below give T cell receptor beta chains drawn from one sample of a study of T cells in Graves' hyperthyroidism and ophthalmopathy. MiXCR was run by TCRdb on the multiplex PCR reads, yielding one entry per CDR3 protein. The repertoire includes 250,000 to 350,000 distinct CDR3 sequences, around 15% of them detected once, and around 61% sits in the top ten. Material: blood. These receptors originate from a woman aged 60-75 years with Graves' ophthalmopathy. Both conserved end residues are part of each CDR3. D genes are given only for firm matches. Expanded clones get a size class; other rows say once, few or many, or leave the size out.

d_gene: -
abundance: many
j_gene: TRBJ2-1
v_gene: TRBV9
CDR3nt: TGTGCCAGCAGCGTTGACCAGTTTGAGCAGTTCTTC
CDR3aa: CASSVDQFEQFF

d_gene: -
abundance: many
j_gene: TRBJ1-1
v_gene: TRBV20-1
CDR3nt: TGCAGTGCTAGAGCGGGACACTCGAACACTGAAGCTTTCTTT
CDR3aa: CSARAGHSNTEAFF

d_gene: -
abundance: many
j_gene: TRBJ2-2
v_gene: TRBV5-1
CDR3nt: TGCGCCAGCAGCACCGAGACAGCCTCCACCGGGGAGCTGTTTTTT
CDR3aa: CASSTETASTGELFF

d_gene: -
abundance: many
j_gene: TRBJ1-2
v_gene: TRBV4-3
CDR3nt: TGCGCCAGCAGCAAATCGAGACCTCAGGGAGGGTATGGCTACACCTTC
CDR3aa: CASSKSRPQGGYGYTF

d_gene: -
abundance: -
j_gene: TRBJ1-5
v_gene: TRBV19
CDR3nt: TGTGCCAGTAGTATAAGGGGACAAAGCGGCAATCAGCCCCAGCATTTT
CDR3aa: CASSIRGQSGNQPQHF

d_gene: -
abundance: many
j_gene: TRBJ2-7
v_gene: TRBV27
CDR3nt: TGTGCCAGCACGGAGACAGGCGGCCACGAGCAGTACTTC
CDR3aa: CASTETGGHEQYF

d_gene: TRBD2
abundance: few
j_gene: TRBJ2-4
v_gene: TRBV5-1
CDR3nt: TGCGCCAGCACCTCGTCGGGGGGGGCCAAAAACATTCAGTACTTC
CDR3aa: CASTSSGGAKNIQYF

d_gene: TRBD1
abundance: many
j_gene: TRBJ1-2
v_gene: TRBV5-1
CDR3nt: TGCGCCAGCAGCTTGGCGACAGGGGCCGCGGACTATGGCTACACCTTC
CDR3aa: CASSLATGAADYGYTF

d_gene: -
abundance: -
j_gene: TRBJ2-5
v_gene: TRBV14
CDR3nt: TGTGCCAGCAGCCAAGCGCCGGGCGGGGAGACCCAGTACTTC
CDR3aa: CASSQAPGGETQYF

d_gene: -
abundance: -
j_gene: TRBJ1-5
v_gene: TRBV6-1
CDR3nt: TGTGCCAGCACGGACAGTTCTTATAGCAGGCAGCCCCAGCATTTT
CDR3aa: CASTDSSYSRQPQHF

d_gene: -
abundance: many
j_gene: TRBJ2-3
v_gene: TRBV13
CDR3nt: TGTGCCAGCAGCCCCCGCGGAGGAGATACGCAGTATTTT
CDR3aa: CASSPRGGDTQYF

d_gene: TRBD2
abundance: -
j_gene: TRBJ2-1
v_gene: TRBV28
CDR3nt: TGTGCCAGCAGAGTTACTAGCGGGGGTTCCTACAATGAGCAGTTCTTC
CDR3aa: CASRVTSGGSYNEQFF

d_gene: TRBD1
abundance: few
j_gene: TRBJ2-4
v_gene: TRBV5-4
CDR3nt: TGTGCCAGCAGCTTTGGACAGGGGTTTACGGAAAACATTCAGTACTTC
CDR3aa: CASSFGQGFTENIQYF

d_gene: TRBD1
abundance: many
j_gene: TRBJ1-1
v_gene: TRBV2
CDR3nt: TGTGCCAGCAGTGTAAGGGGGCTGAACACTGAAGCTTTCTTT
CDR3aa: CASSVRGLNTEAFF

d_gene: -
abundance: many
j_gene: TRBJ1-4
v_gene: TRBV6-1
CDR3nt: TGTGCCAGCAGTGAAGGCAGGGAGGATGAAAAACTGTTTTTT
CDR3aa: CASSEGREDEKLFF